The 29 T cell receptor beta chains given below trace back to one sample, sequenced in a study of blood T cell repertoires in COVID-19. TCRdb's table, derived via immunoSEQ multiplex PCR, lists solely in-frame clones and lacks some. The profile shows around 130,000 clones, 82% of them singletons. The sample taken for sequencing was peripheral blood. Receptors were obtained from a woman in her seventies with acute or convalescent COVID-19.

This chain joins TRBV7-2 and TRBJ1-5; possibly TRBD1 for D (6 bases). The germline V gene encodes CDR1 SGHTA and CDR2 FQGNSA. The V gene lost 0 bases and the J gene lost 4 bases, with 7 bases spanning the gap. CDR3 size: 14 residues. CDR3 residues: CASSLATGNQPQHF. The DNA of the CDR3 is TGTGCCAGCAGCTTAGCAACAGGGAATCAGCCCCAGCATTTT.

This chain joins TRBV4-1 and TRBJ1-1; maybe TRBD1 (5 bases). The CDR3 length is 15 residues. Germline V CDR1 and CDR2: MGHRA, YSYEKL. Trimming pared 0 bases from V and 6 bases from J, leaving 14 bases between. The CDR3 DNA reads TGCGCCAGCAGCCAAGATCAGGGCCTAGGGGCTGAAGCTTTCTTT. Translated: CASSQDQGLGAEAFF.

This chain links TRBV6-2 or TRBV6-3 with TRBJ2-1, with D possibly being TRBD2 (5 bases). Per the germline V gene, CDR1 is MNHEY and CDR2 is SVGEGT. There are 16 residues in the CDR3. V lost 2 bases and J lost 0, with 11 bases in between. The CDR3 spells CASSYEGLHSYNEQFF. Written as DNA, the CDR3 is TGTGCCAGCAGTTACGAGGGTCTCCACTCCTACAATGAGCAGTTCTTC.

In DNA form, the CDR3 reads TGTGCCAGCAGCTTATTAGCGGGGGGGCCTCAAGATACGCAGTATTTT. Translating gives CASSLLAGGPQDTQYF. The V and J genes are TRBV7-3 and TRBJ2-3; 11 bases are shared with TRBD2. CDR1 is SGHTA and CDR2 is FQGTGA in the germline V gene. The CDR3 is 16 amino acids. Unmatched junction bases numbered 6, after V lost 2 bases and J lost 5 bases.

The chain uses TRBV5-1 and TRBJ2-1; the match to TRBD2 covers 13 bases. Germline assignment: CDR1 SGHRS and CDR2 YFSETQ. With 5 bases clipped from V and 7 bases from J, the junction kept 12 bases outside the gene matches. CDR3 size: 17 residues. The CDR3 is CASRPGLAGPVGNEQFF. CDR3 nucleotides: TGCGCCAGCAGACCGGGACTAGCGGGGCCGGTCGGGAATGAGCAGTTCTTC.

The chain couples TRBV5-8 to TRBJ1-1; 8 positions match TRBD1. With V trimmed by 4 bases and J by 5 bases, 7 bases remained unmatched. This CDR3 is built from 14 residues. Germline V CDR1 and CDR2: SGHTS, YDEGEE. CDR3 in amino acids: CASSKQGASTEAFF. The CDR3, as DNA: TGTGCCAGCAGCAAGCAGGGGGCTTCAACTGAAGCTTTCTTT.

Worth noting for this clone: Germline and junction disagree at one end, which may indicate a read error. The chain couples TRBV7-8 to TRBJ1-2; D is possibly TRBD1 (5 bases). The V gene's germline CDR1 is SGHVS and CDR2 FQNEAQ. The CDR3 spans 15 residues. The CDR3 here is CASSLVRGTNYGYTF. CDR3 coding DNA: TGTGCCAGCAGTTTAGTCCGGGGGACTAACTATGGCTACACCTTC.

The CDR3 sequence is CASSSTVNYGYTF. The CDR3, as DNA: TGTGCCAGCAGTTCGACAGTTAACTATGGCTACACCTTC. The chain is built from TRBV6-5 and TRBJ1-2; a possible D gene is TRBD1 (5 bases). The CDR3 length is 13 residues. Germline values: CDR1 MNHEY, CDR2 SVGAGI. V was shortened by 4 bases and J by 1 base, with 7 bases between the two germline ends.

About this clone itself: The same CDR3 can be traced to other DNA sequences in this sample. The chain combines TRBV15 with TRBJ2-5, with 8 bases aligning to TRBD1. Germline V gene data show CDR1 as LNHNV and CDR2 as YYDKDF (reference sequence). The CDR3 is made up of 15 amino acids. V lost 3 bases to trimming and J lost 5 bases; unmatched junction nucleotides: 8. This CDR3 is CATSRAPGGRETQYF. CDR3 sequence (DNA): TGTGCCACCAGCAGGGCTCCAGGGGGCCGGGAGACCCAGTACTTC. Based on the CDR3 plus reference TRBV15 and TRBJ2-5, the full variable domain is DAMVIQNPRYQVTQFGKPVTLSCSQTLNHNVMYWYQQKSSQAPKLLFHYYDKDFNNEADTPDNFQSRRPNTSFCFLDIRSPGLGDTAMYLCATSRAPGGRETQYFGPGTRLLVL.

V gene TRBV11-3 combines with J gene TRBJ2-7, with 9 bases lining up with TRBD1. The CDR3 spans 15 residues. The trim removed 5 bases at V and 6 bases at J, leaving 11 bases unmatched. From germline, CDR1 is SGHNT and CDR2 YENEEA. The CDR3 loop reads CASSPRWGQGSEQYF. The CDR3 nucleotides are TGTGCCAGCAGCCCTAGGTGGGGACAGGGCTCCGAGCAGTACTTC.

The chain is built from TRBV10-3 and TRBJ1-2; 7 nucleotides agree with TRBD1. V dropped 6 bases and J dropped 3; count of bases not matched to a gene: 1. The germline V gene has CDR1 ENHRY and CDR2 SYGVKD. This CDR3 region has 12 residues. In DNA, the CDR3 is TGTGCCATCAGCCAGGGGGACTATGGCTACACCTTC. Amino acid sequence: CAISQGDYGYTF.

The chain links TRBV3-1 (or the pseudogene TRBV3-2) to TRBJ1-4; weak D call: TRBD1 (6 bases). The V end lost 5 bases, the J end lost 4 bases, and 11 bases lay between the germline ends. Per germline, CDR1 LGHDT and CDR2 YNNKEL (reference sequence). CDR3 length: 14 amino acids. CDR3 amino acids: CASSSRDNNEKLFF. In DNA form, the CDR3 reads TGTGCCAGCAGCAGCCGGGACAATAATGAAAAACTGTTTTTT.

The chain employs TRBV29-1 and TRBJ1-1, with TRBD1 as a possible D gene (6 bases). The germline V and J ends were trimmed by 6 bases and 1 base, with 15 bases remaining between them. Germline V gene sequence: CDR1 SQVTM, CDR2 ANQGSEA. The CDR3 has 14 amino acids. The CDR3 is CSVGHLNSNTEAFF. CDR3 nucleotides: TGCAGCGTGGGACACCTCAACTCGAACACTGAAGCTTTCTTT.

The chain combines TRBV5-6 with TRBJ2-7; D is undetermined. Germline-derived CDR1 and CDR2 are SGHDT and YYEEEE. CDR3 length: 12 residues. V lost 0 bases to trimming and J lost 3 bases, with 4 bases between them. The CDR3 reads CASSLASYEQYF. The CDR3 bases are TGTGCCAGCAGCTTGGCCAGCTACGAGCAGTACTTC.

The J gene is TRBJ2-7, the V gene TRBV4-2; 10 bases match TRBD1. CDR3 length equals 14 residues. Germline-derived CDR1 and CDR2 are LGHNA and YNFKEQ. The ends lost 4 bases at V and 3 bases at J; junction bases unmatched: 3. The CDR3 protein is CASSRGQGDYEQYF. In DNA, the CDR3 is TGTGCCAGCAGCCGAGGACAGGGGGACTACGAGCAGTACTTC.

This clone has at least ten counts. The V gene is TRBV6-5, the J gene TRBJ1-5; 7 positions match TRBD1. Germline CDR1 and CDR2: MNHEY and SVGAGI. J was trimmed by 5 bases and V by 8 bases; bases with no gene match: 3. CDR3 length: 12 residues. The CDR3: CASGTGDQPQHF. The CDR3 DNA reads TGTGCCAGCGGTACAGGGGATCAGCCCCAGCATTTT.

The genes are TRBV3-1 (or the pseudogene TRBV3-2) and TRBJ1-2, with 9 bases lining up with TRBD1. The ends lost 1 base at V and 7 bases at J; junction bases unmatched: 7. Germline V gene sequence: CDR1 LGHDT, CDR2 YNNKEL (reference sequence). The CDR3 covers 15 residues. CDR3 DNA sequence: TGTGCCAGCAGCCAAGGGATACAGGGGGCTGGTGGCTACACCTTC. It codes for CASSQGIQGAGGYTF.

The genes are TRBV5-1 and TRBJ2-2, with 10 bases matching TRBD2. There are 15 residues in the CDR3. Germline values: CDR1 SGHRS, CDR2 YFSETQ. V lost 4 bases and J lost 7; bases outside the gene matches: 7. The CDR3 sequence: CASSPLAGEGGELFF. The CDR3 nucleotides read TGCGCCAGCAGCCCTCTAGCGGGGGAGGGCGGGGAGCTGTTTTTT.

This clone appeared a single time. The CDR3 sequence: CASSLAETSRDQPQHF. The CDR3 bases are TGTGCCAGCAGCTTAGCGGAGACCTCGAGAGATCAGCCCCAGCATTTT. The rearrangement joins TRBV7-9 to TRBJ1-5; D is unclear. The germline V gene has CDR1 SEHNR and CDR2 FQNEAQ (reference sequence). The CDR3 runs to 16 residues. Trimming removed 0 bases from V and 5 bases from J, with 14 bases in between. Looking up the rest from reference TRBV7-9 and TRBJ1-5 gives the full variable domain: DTGVSQNPRHKITKRGQNVTFRCDPISEHNRLYWYRQTLGQGPEFLTYFQNEAQLEKSRLLSDRFSAERPKGSFSTLEIQRTEQGDSAMYLCASSLAETSRDQPQHFGDGTRLSIL.

The J gene is TRBJ1-1, the V gene TRBV29-1; no clear D. CDR1 is SQVTM and CDR2 is ANQGSEA in the germline V gene. The CDR3 spans 12 residues. V was clipped by 7 bases and J by 2 bases, with 11 bases between them. CDR3: CSAQYVNTEAFF. The CDR3 DNA sequence: TGCAGCGCTCAGTATGTCAACACTGAAGCTTTCTTT.

This sequence joins TRBV2 and TRBJ2-7; D not certain. This CDR3 contains 10 residues. Germline values: CDR1 SNHLY, CDR2 FYNNEI. Deletions cut 6 bases from V and 7 bases from J, with 7 bases between. The CDR3 protein is CASSGVEQYF. Written as DNA, the CDR3 is TGTGCCAGCAGCGGTGTTGAGCAGTACTTC.

This clone was seen more than once but under ten times. The chain couples TRBV6-5 to TRBJ2-3; 7 nucleotides align to TRBD2. This CDR3 comprises 14 residues. Looked up from germline, CDR1 is MNHEY and CDR2 is SVGAGI. V was pared by 1 base and J by 6 bases, with 4 bases of the junction left unmatched. The CDR3 bases are TGTGCCAGCAGTTACTATGACGGGAGGGATACGCAGTATTTT. Residues: CASSYYDGRDTQYF.

The V gene is TRBV7-2, the J gene TRBJ1-4, with 11 positions matching TRBD1. The junction had 1 base not matched to a gene; V was cut back by 3 bases and J by 7 bases. The CDR3 loop spans 14 amino acids. Germline V gene sequence: CDR1 SGHTA, CDR2 FQGNSA. The CDR3 region has the DNA TGTGCCAGCAGCTTCGGGACAGGGGGTGAAAAACTGTTTTTT. It specifies CASSFGTGGEKLFF.

The chain uses TRBV4-3 and TRBJ1-1, with TRBD1 identical over 7 bases. The germline gives CDR1 LGHNA, CDR2 YSLEER. The V segment lost 6 bases and the J segment 4 bases; nucleotides outside the gene matches: 8. The CDR3 length is 14 residues. The CDR3 spells CASSSGGRGTEAFF. Written as DNA, the CDR3 is TGCGCCAGCAGTTCAGGGGGTCGAGGCACTGAAGCTTTCTTT.

A few counts support this clone. The rearrangement uses TRBV7-9 and TRBJ2-6; 8 nucleotides match TRBD1. Trimming removed 5 bases from V and 0 bases from J; junction bases left unmatched: 12. From germline, CDR1 is SEHNR and CDR2 FQNEAQ (reference sequence). This CDR3 region has 19 residues. CDR3 sequence (DNA): TGTGCCAGCAGCCTACCACCGGGACAGGCCTACTCTGGGGCCAACGTCCTGACTTTC. Its translation is CASSLPPGQAYSGANVLTF.

The chain employs TRBV10-1 and TRBJ1-4, with a possible D match to TRBD1 (6 bases). The V gene's germline CDR1 is WNHNN and CDR2 SYGVQD (reference sequence). This CDR3 is 14 amino acids long. The V end lost 6 bases, the J end lost 1 base, and 9 bases lay between the germline ends. The CDR3 DNA reads as TGCGCCAGCAGCGGGACACTAACTAATGAAAAACTGTTTTTT. Its translation: CASSGTLTNEKLFF.

The rearrangement uses TRBV11-2 and TRBJ2-3; 8 positions agree with TRBD2. With V trimmed by 6 bases and J by 4 bases, 12 bases remained unmatched. Germline V gene data show CDR1 as SGHAT and CDR2 as FQNNGV. The CDR3 has 16 amino acids. CDR3 nucleotides: TGTGCCAGCAGGCCGCCCGGCGGGGGGAAGGCAGATACGCAGTATTTT. Protein sequence: CASRPPGGGKADTQYF.

The V call is TRBV30, the J call TRBJ1-5; perhaps TRBD1 as D (5 bases). With 3 bases removed from V and 2 bases from J, the gap between germline ends came to 11 bases. CDR3 length: 14 amino acids. Germline CDR1 and CDR2: GTSNPN and SVGIG (reference sequence). CDR3 loop: CAWRTGTGNQPQHF. CDR3 bases: TGTGCCTGGAGAACCGGGACTGGCAATCAGCCCCAGCATTTT.

The chain links TRBV14 to TRBJ1-2; no clear D. Germline CDR1 and CDR2: SGHDN and FVKESK. The germline V and J ends were trimmed by 4 bases and 8 bases, with 11 bases remaining between them. The CDR3 length is 12 residues. The CDR3 reads CASSPRLSGYTF. DNA of the CDR3: TGTGCCAGCAGCCCGAGACTCTCCGGCTACACCTTC.